This TCR beta chain was documented in a study of control samples from healthy donors and cancer patients. The CDR3 runs 13 residues. CDR1 and CDR2 (germline): SQVTM, ANQGSEA. The V segment lost 5 bases and the J segment 1 base; nucleotides outside the gene matches: 4. Only a few counts were recorded for this clone. Profiling relied on immunoSEQ multiplex PCR, and the TCRdb table lists in-frame clones only, not all of them. The sample holds roughly 120,000 clones; 85% to 90% are singletons and the top ten take about 12%. Material for sequencing was blood. The rearrangement uses TRBV29-1 and TRBJ1-1; 7 bases are a match to TRBD1. The source is a man younger than 45 in good health. The CDR3 DNA is TGCAGCGTTCAAGGGGGCCAGAACACTGAAGCTTTCTTT. Protein product: CSVQGGQNTEAFF.